What follows are 28 T cell receptor beta chains derived from one specimen sequenced in a study of T cell responses to AZD1222 COVID-19 vaccine (dated by TCRdb to about 2021). The library was produced with the immunoSEQ multiplex PCR assay. TCRdb took this table from immuneACCESS and kept in-frame rearrangements with V and J called. Such tables lack part of the clones; where checked against another copy, unresolved V genes explain under half of the gap, and the rest is unexplained. The sample table records fewer than 130,000 clones; about 92% of these occur just once. The ten largest clonotypes hold 1% to 1.5% of the sample. Per the publication, the time point label means: baseline before first vaccination. The material sequenced was peripheral blood, taken on day 0 of AZD1222 vaccination. The receptors here all came from an adult in good health.

The chain carries TRBV24-1 and TRBJ2-2; 11 bases fit TRBD1. CDR3 length: 14 amino acids. Germline CDR1 and CDR2: KGHDR and SFDVKD. The V and J ends lost 5 bases and 7 bases, in that order; junction bases with no gene match: 2. CDR3 sequence (DNA): TGTGCCACCAGTGGGACAGGGGGCGACGGGGAGCTGTTTTTT. Encoded protein: CATSGTGGDGELFF.

This chain uses TRBV5-1 with TRBJ2-5; unclear D gene. V lost 2 bases, J lost 5 bases, and 16 bases lay in between. The CDR3 has 15 amino acids. Germline V gene sequence: CDR1 SGHRS, CDR2 YFSETQ. The CDR3 DNA reads TGCGCCAGCAGCTTATTCCCCAGTATAGGGGAGACCCAGTACTTC. Its translation: CASSLFPSIGETQYF.

The chain couples TRBV15 to TRBJ2-1; TRBD1 might be the D (5 bases). Germline CDR1 LNHNV, CDR2 YYDKDF (reference sequence). V was pared by 0 bases and J by 8 bases, with 23 bases between. The CDR3 is 18 amino acids. This chain's CDR3 is CATSRDTPAAGQTYEQFF. The CDR3 DNA reads as TGTGCCACCAGCAGAGATACCCCTGCCGCCGGACAAACATATGAGCAGTTCTTC.

CDR3 region: CASSQMGRVSSYNEQFF. As DNA, the CDR3 is TGTGCCAGCAGTCAAATGGGACGGGTGAGCTCCTACAATGAGCAGTTCTTC. The chain uses TRBV2 and TRBJ2-1; either TRBD1 or TRBD2 may supply D (5 bases each). Germline CDR1 reads SNHLY; CDR2 reads FYNNEI. V was cut by 5 bases and J by 0 bases, with 17 bases left in between. The CDR3 spans 17 residues.

The rearrangement links TRBV3-1 (or the pseudogene TRBV3-2) to TRBJ1-4; the D is unclear. Germline-derived CDR1 and CDR2 are LGHDT and YNNKEL (reference sequence). The V end was cut by 1 base, the J end by 0 bases, with 18 bases between. The CDR3 loop spans 19 amino acids. CDR3 coding DNA: TGTGCCAGCAGCCAAGTATGGTTGGCCGAACCCACAACTAATGAAAAACTGTTTTTT. Residues: CASSQVWLAEPTTNEKLFF.

The chain recombines TRBV19 with TRBJ1-5, with D possibly TRBD1 on 6 matching bases. Germline assignment: CDR1 LNHDA and CDR2 SQIVND (reference sequence). CDR3 length: 18 residues. Trimming stripped 4 bases from V and 4 bases from J, with 23 bases between. The CDR3 coding sequence is TGTGCCAGTAGTACTGGAGGACAGTTAGGTCTTGCAAATCAGCCCCAGCATTTT. Its protein product is CASSTGGQLGLANQPQHF.

V gene TRBV11-3 combines with J gene TRBJ2-1; D gene uncertain. This CDR3 is 11 amino acids long. Germline V lookup: CDR1 SGHNT, CDR2 YENEEA. Trimming shortened V by 3 bases and J by 10 bases, and 7 bases separated the two germline ends. The CDR3 DNA reads as TGTGCCAGCAGCTTCGGCTTGGAGCAGTTCTTC. Encoded protein: CASSFGLEQFF.

The chain recombines TRBV5-1 with TRBJ1-5; D not resolved. In germline, CDR1 is SGHRS, CDR2 YFSETQ. The V end was cut by 4 bases, the J end by 2 bases, with 7 bases between. The CDR3 contains 13 residues. CDR3 protein: CASSTSGNQPQHF. DNA for the CDR3: TGCGCCAGCAGCACCAGTGGCAATCAGCCCCAGCATTTT. The full variable domain, completed using reference TRBV5-1 and TRBJ1-5, is KAGVTQTPRYLIKTRGQQVTLSCSPISGHRSVSWYQQTPGQGLQFLFEYFSETQRNKGNFPGRFSGRQFSNSRSEMNVSTLELGDSALYLCASSTSGNQPQHFGDGTRLSIL.

The chain combines TRBV7-2 with TRBJ1-1, with a possible D match to TRBD1 (6 bases). Trimming removed 4 bases at V and 4 bases at J, with 16 bases between. The CDR3 is 15 residues long. Germline V gives CDR1 SGHTA, CDR2 FQGNSA. The CDR3 region is CASSSRLGAGTEAFF. In nucleotides, the CDR3 is TGTGCCAGCAGCTCTAGATTGGGGGCGGGCACTGAAGCTTTCTTT.

This chain uses TRBV5-1 with TRBJ2-1; TRBD2 matches 7 bases. The ends lost 4 bases at V and 6 bases at J; junction bases unmatched: 4. The CDR3 contains 13 residues. In germline, CDR1 is SGHRS, CDR2 YFSETQ. In nucleotides, the CDR3 is TGCGCCAGCAGCGCCGGGACTACCAATGAGCAGTTCTTC. As protein: CASSAGTTNEQFF.

The V gene is TRBV6-5, the J gene TRBJ2-1, with D hard to call. The V end lost 0 bases, the J end lost 2 bases, and 11 bases lay between the germline ends. The CDR3 has 16 residues. The germline CDR1 and CDR2 sequences are MNHEY and SVGAGI. CDR3 residues: CASSYSADFTYNEQFF. The CDR3 bases are TGTGCCAGCAGTTACTCGGCGGATTTCACCTACAATGAGCAGTTCTTC.

V gene TRBV6-5 combines with J gene TRBJ2-5; tentatively, D is TRBD1 (5 bases). The CDR3 length is 14 residues. Germline V gene lookup returns CDR1 MNHEY and CDR2 SVGAGI. Trimming cost V 0 bases and J 2 bases, with 7 bases left between them. CDR3 DNA sequence: TGTGCCAGCAGTTACTCGGGGCAGCAAGAGACCCAGTACTTC. It encodes CASSYSGQQETQYF.

This clone was found once. The V call is TRBV3-1 (or the pseudogene TRBV3-2), the J call TRBJ1-1; 7 bases are shared with TRBD1. In germline, CDR1 is LGHDT, CDR2 YNNKEL (reference sequence). Trimming cost V 3 bases and J 0 bases; bases outside gene matches: 1. This CDR3 spans 14 amino acids. Here the CDR3 DNA reads TGTGCCAGCAGCCAGGGACAGTTGAACACTGAAGCTTTCTTT. It is translated as CASSQGQLNTEAFF.

The rearrangement joins TRBV29-1 to TRBJ1-2, with TRBD1 as a possible D gene (5 bases). The CDR3 contains 9 residues. Germline V gives CDR1 SQVTM, CDR2 ANQGSEA. V shed 7 bases and J shed 14 bases, with 14 bases lying between them. As DNA, the CDR3 is TGCAGCGCGGGGACTGCAGGAACCTTC. This translates into CSAGTAGTF.

The CDR3 sequence: CASKQANTEAFF. The CDR3 nucleotides are TGTGCCAGCAAACAGGCGAACACTGAAGCTTTCTTT. The chain carries TRBV6-5 and TRBJ1-1, with a tentative D call TRBD1 (5 bases). Germline loops: CDR1 MNHEY, CDR2 SVGAGI. V gave up 7 bases and J gave up 1 base, with 7 bases separating them. The CDR3 length is 12 residues.

The V and J genes are TRBV30 and TRBJ2-3, with D possibly being TRBD1 or TRBD2 (5 bases each). The CDR3 is made up of 14 amino acids. Germline values: CDR1 GTSNPN, CDR2 SVGIG (reference sequence). The germline V and J ends were trimmed by 2 bases and 4 bases, with 13 bases remaining between them. The CDR3 sequence: CAWSSGRVADTQYF. CDR3 DNA sequence: TGTGCCTGGAGTTCAGGGCGGGTGGCAGATACGCAGTATTTT.

The chain combines TRBV7-8 with TRBJ2-3, with D perhaps TRBD1 or TRBD2 (6 bases each). This CDR3 comprises 18 residues. Trimming removed 1 base from V and 0 bases from J, with 17 bases in between. Germline lookup yields CDR1 SGHVS and CDR2 FQNEAQ. The CDR3 spells CASSLGVLGGLSTDTQYF. CDR3 sequence (DNA): TGTGCCAGCAGCTTAGGGGTTTTAGGGGGGCTAAGCACAGATACGCAGTATTTT.

The rearrangement joins TRBV7-2 to TRBJ1-2; a weak D match, TRBD1 (5 bases). Looked up from germline, CDR1 is SGHTA and CDR2 is FQGNSA. Trimming removed 0 bases at V and 3 bases at J, with 5 bases between. This CDR3 is built from 13 residues. The CDR3 sequence is CASSLAGDYGYTF. CDR3 coding DNA: TGTGCCAGCAGCTTAGCGGGGGACTATGGCTACACCTTC.

The chain joins TRBV5-4 to TRBJ1-4, with D possibly being TRBD1 (5 bases). V lost 4 bases to trimming and J lost 1 base, with 8 bases between them. The CDR3 runs to 14 residues. Germline CDR1 SGHNT, CDR2 YYREEE (reference sequence). In DNA, the CDR3 is TGTGCCAGCAGCCGGGACGTAACTAATGAAAAACTGTTTTTT. As protein: CASSRDVTNEKLFF.

V gene TRBV11-3 combines with J gene TRBJ2-7, with 11 bases fitting TRBD1. With V trimmed by 4 bases and J by 6 bases, 2 bases remained unmatched. CDR1 and CDR2 (germline): SGHNT, YENEEA. The CDR3 length is 13 residues. CDR3 coding DNA: TGTGCCAGCAGCTGGGACAGGGGGGTCGAGCAGTACTTC. Translation gives CASSWDRGVEQYF.

This rearrangement joins TRBV18 to TRBJ2-4; 8 positions agree with TRBD1. Per the germline V gene, CDR1 is KGHSH and CDR2 is LQKENI. Trimming at V came to 3 bases and at J to 2 bases, leaving 15 bases not matched to a gene. CDR3 length: 19 amino acids. CDR3 coding DNA: TGTGCCAGCTCACCTAATCGCTATGCAGGGGGCGAGTCCAAAAACATTCAGTACTTC. Translating gives CASSPNRYAGGESKNIQYF.

The chain carries TRBV7-3 and TRBJ2-2, with 7 bases lining up with TRBD2. J gave up 2 bases and V 4 bases, and 7 bases lay outside the gene matches. The CDR3 runs 16 residues. CDR1 is SGHTA and CDR2 is FQGTGA in the germline V gene. CDR3 DNA: TGTGCCAGCAGCTCAGGCGGGAGCTTTAACACCGGGGAGCTGTTTTTT. Protein sequence: CASSSGGSFNTGELFF.

The chain combines TRBV27 with TRBJ1-2; 7 bases are shared with TRBD1. CDR1 and CDR2 from the germline V gene are MNHEY and SMNVEV (reference sequence). V trimming: 5 bases; J trimming: 2 bases; junction bases outside the gene matches: 11. The CDR3 consists of 16 residues. CDR3 loop: CASSLTRQGINYGYTF. CDR3 in DNA: TGTGCCAGCAGTCTAACCCGACAGGGTATCAACTATGGCTACACCTTC.

V gene TRBV7-9 combines with J gene TRBJ1-2; D gene unclear. Germline V lookup: CDR1 SEHNR, CDR2 FQNEAQ (reference sequence). CDR3 size: 12 residues. V dropped 5 bases and J dropped 7 bases, with 11 bases sitting between them. CDR3 loop: CASSGEEGGYTF. The CDR3 DNA sequence: TGTGCCAGCAGCGGAGAGGAGGGTGGCTACACCTTC.

The gene calls are TRBV19 and TRBJ2-2, with D unresolved. The V gene's germline CDR1 is LNHDA and CDR2 SQIVND (reference sequence). This CDR3 has 15 amino acids. V was trimmed by 1 base and J by 6 bases, leaving 12 bases between them. The CDR3 spells CASSIVTLGAGELFF. The CDR3 nucleotides are TGTGCCAGTAGTATAGTGACACTTGGGGCCGGGGAGCTGTTTTTT.

This chain links TRBV7-3 with TRBJ1-5; D not resolved. Trimming removed 5 bases at V and 10 bases at J, with 12 bases between. The CDR3 totals 12 residues. Looked up from germline, CDR1 is SGHTA and CDR2 is FQGTGA. The CDR3 sequence: CASSDIGGPQHF. In DNA, the CDR3 is TGTGCCAGCAGCGACATTGGAGGACCCCAGCATTTT. Using reference TRBV7-3 and TRBJ1-5 for the parts outside the CDR3, the full variable domain is GAGVSQTPSNKVTEKGKYVELRCDPISGHTALYWYRQSLGQGPEFLIYFQGTGAADDSGLPNDRFFAVRPEGSVSTLKIQRTERGDSAVYLCASSDIGGPQHFGDGTRLSIL.

V is TRBV7-9 and J is TRBJ1-1; 7 bases are a match to TRBD1. Germline V gene data show CDR1 as SEHNR and CDR2 as FQNEAQ (reference sequence). CDR3 length: 15 amino acids. V lost 5 bases to trimming and J lost 5 bases; unmatched junction nucleotides: 11. CDR3 loop: CASSPTGPRGTEAFF. The DNA for the CDR3 is TGTGCCAGCAGCCCGACAGGCCCCAGGGGGACTGAAGCTTTCTTT.

The V gene is TRBV27, the J gene TRBJ1-2; a possible D gene is TRBD1 (6 bases). Per the germline V gene, CDR1 is MNHEY and CDR2 is SMNVEV (reference sequence). CDR3 length: 13 residues. V was clipped by 6 bases and J by 8 bases, with 16 bases between them. The CDR3 nucleotides are TGTGCCAGCAGAACAGGGAGTATTCGGGGCTACACCTTC. This codes for CASRTGSIRGYTF.